What follows is one T cell receptor beta chain and its context. Its specificity is not known. The CDR3 extends over 15 amino acids. With 3 bases clipped from V and 10 bases from J, the junction kept 11 bases outside the gene matches. Germline CDR1 reads SGDLS; CDR2 reads YYNGEE. Unique molecular identifiers featured in each of the TCR beta cDNA libraries. A single record per CDR3 protein comes from TCRdb applying MiXCR to the PCR reads. Of roughly 600,000 distinct CDR3 sequences listed, 44% were seen once; the top ten hold under 2%. This sample was included in a study of post-analysis software for immune sequencing data. Study details: Patients had relapsing-remitting, secondary progressive or progressive-relapsing multiple sclerosis; some lacked subtype. Study-wide results and limits: Compared against controls, patients with multiple sclerosis displayed significantly lower normalized Chao1 diversity. There were four or five TRBV segments more frequent in patients than controls, and TRBV5-6, TRBV5-1 and TRBV20-1 were among them.

Sequencing used blood. The clonotype was recovered from a girl aged 10 to 17 with multiple sclerosis. The chain recombines TRBV9 with TRBJ1-4; 8 nucleotides agree with TRBD1. Here the CDR3 reads CASSGSGGPFGKLFF. The CDR3 DNA sequence: TGTGCCAGCAGCGGATCAGGGGGCCCTTTTGGAAAACTGTTTTTT.